The 16 T cell receptor beta chains presented below share a single source sample, sequenced in a study of cytomegalovirus exposure and HLA in healthy donors listed by TCRdb under 2017. The library relied on the immunoSEQ multiplex PCR assay. For the multiplex PCR, a mixture combining 60 forward primers for TCR Vbeta segments and 13 reverse primers for TCR Jbeta segments was used. The table comes from immuneACCESS by way of TCRdb, which keeps in-frame sequences with V and J called. Part of the clones is missing from these tables; in studies checked, under half for an unresolved V gene and the rest for unknown reasons. Present in this sample are roughly 120,000 clones, around 86% of which were seen just once. Of the sample, around 1.9% is held by the ten largest clones. Sequences were obtained from PBMCs. The source of these receptors is a man between 40 and 49 years old in good health and CMV-seronegative.

The count of this clone is one. The J gene is TRBJ1-2, the V gene TRBV29-1; 8 bases agree with TRBD1. The CDR3 consists of 17 residues. Trimming took 0 bases from V and 4 from J; bases not matched to a gene: 13. Germline V CDR1 and CDR2: SQVTM, ANQGSEA. The chain's CDR3 is CSVEDYLPGQGGYGYTF. As DNA, the CDR3 is TGCAGCGTTGAAGATTACCTACCCGGACAGGGAGGCTATGGCTACACCTTC.

The V gene is TRBV5-4, the J gene TRBJ1-4; possibly TRBD1 for D (5 bases). CDR1 and CDR2 from the germline V gene are SGHNT and YYREEE (reference sequence). With 4 bases removed from V and 7 bases from J, the gap between germline ends came to 11 bases. The CDR3 covers 13 residues. The CDR3 DNA reads as TGTGCCAGCAGCGTCTCCGGGGGTGAAAAACTGTTTTTT. Translated: CASSVSGGEKLFF.

This chain links TRBV4-2 with TRBJ2-1, with D perhaps matching TRBD2 (5 bases). With 5 bases removed from V and 8 bases from J, the gap between germline ends came to 10 bases. The CDR3 has 12 amino acids. Per the germline V gene, CDR1 is LGHNA and CDR2 is YNFKEQ. The CDR3 sequence: CASSEAGDEQFF. Written as DNA, the CDR3 is TGTGCCAGCAGCGAGGCGGGCGATGAGCAGTTCTTC.

The chain joins TRBV9 to TRBJ2-5; the D gene is possibly TRBD1 (6 bases). The germline V gene has CDR1 SGDLS and CDR2 YYNGEE. V dropped 1 base and J dropped 2 bases, with 12 bases sitting between them. The CDR3 runs 15 residues. For the CDR3, the DNA is TGTGCCAGCAGCGTAATAGGGACACATCAAGAGACCCAGTACTTC. Its translation is CASSVIGTHQETQYF.

CDR3 region: CASSFSRGTGELFF. The CDR3 region has the DNA TGTGCCAGCAGCTTCAGTAGGGGCACCGGGGAGCTGTTTTTT. This sequence joins TRBV5-4 and TRBJ2-2; maybe TRBD1 (5 bases). The CDR3 spans 14 residues. Trimming stripped 2 bases from V and 4 bases from J, with 9 bases between. Germline assignment: CDR1 SGHNT and CDR2 YYREEE (reference sequence).

This rearrangement joins TRBV5-4 to TRBJ2-5; 7 bases align to TRBD1. The J segment lost 5 bases and the V segment lost 4 bases, leaving 8 bases of the junction unmatched. The CDR3 has 14 residues. Germline lookup yields CDR1 SGHNT and CDR2 YYREEE (reference sequence). The CDR3 coding sequence is TGTGCCAGCAGCCCACAGGGGAGCTGGGAGACCCAGTACTTC. It yields the protein CASSPQGSWETQYF.

This clone was picked up a small number of times. The rearrangement links TRBV4-2 to TRBJ2-7; possible D gene TRBD1, 5 bases. The V end was cut by 4 bases, the J end by 4 bases, with 11 bases between. Germline CDR1 and CDR2: LGHNA and YNFKEQ. This CDR3 has 13 residues. The DNA for the CDR3 is TGTGCCAGCAGCCCAAACCAGGGTTACGAGCAGTACTTC. Residues: CASSPNQGYEQYF.

The V gene is TRBV2, the J gene TRBJ1-6, with 9 bases matching TRBD1. The CDR3 has 14 residues. Per germline, CDR1 SNHLY and CDR2 FYNNEI. With V trimmed by 2 bases and J by 8 bases, 1 base remained unmatched. CDR3 DNA sequence: TGTGCCAGCAGTGAAAGGACAGGGGATTCACCCCTCCACTTT. Protein product: CASSERTGDSPLHF.

This rearrangement joins TRBV6-6 to TRBJ1-5; no firm D call. This CDR3 is built from 15 residues. The ends were cut back, 5 bases at V and 3 bases at J, with 14 bases in the middle. Germline CDR1 is MNHNY and CDR2 is SVGAGI (reference sequence). The CDR3 sequence is CASSPLPNYNQPQHF. DNA of the CDR3: TGTGCCAGCAGTCCGCTACCAAATTACAATCAGCCCCAGCATTTT.

The chain is built from TRBV19 and TRBJ1-6, with D perhaps matching TRBD1 (5 bases). Per the germline V gene, CDR1 is LNHDA and CDR2 is SQIVND (reference sequence). Trimming pared 11 bases from V and 8 bases from J, leaving 16 bases between. CDR3 length: 13 amino acids. Written as DNA, the CDR3 is TGTGCCTGTTCAGGGCTAGGGGATTCACCCCTCCACTTT. Amino acids: CACSGLGDSPLHF.

This chain joins TRBV5-4 and TRBJ2-7; 8 nucleotides align to TRBD1. The trim removed 4 bases at V and 6 bases at J, leaving 6 bases unmatched. From germline, CDR1 is SGHNT and CDR2 YYREEE (reference sequence). This CDR3 comprises 13 residues. The CDR3 sequence: CASSTDRAPEQYF. The CDR3 DNA is TGTGCCAGCAGCACGGACAGGGCTCCCGAGCAGTACTTC.

This chain joins TRBV7-2 and TRBJ1-2, with TRBD1 matching 8 bases. Germline assignment: CDR1 SGHTA and CDR2 FQGNSA. Trimming at V came to 5 bases and at J to 4 bases, leaving 6 bases not matched to a gene. The CDR3 is 14 residues long. The CDR3 sequence: CASSPTRGLYGYTF. CDR3 nucleotides: TGTGCCAGCAGCCCGACCAGGGGGCTCTATGGCTACACCTTC.

The chain carries TRBV5-6 and TRBJ2-1; D is possibly TRBD1 (5 bases). V lost 3 bases and J 0 bases, leaving 13 bases between the germline ends. This CDR3 has 16 amino acids. CDR1 and CDR2 from the germline V gene are SGHDT and YYEEEE. This chain's CDR3 is CASSSNHRISYNEQFF. CDR3 nucleotides: TGTGCCAGCAGCTCGAACCACAGGATCTCCTACAATGAGCAGTTCTTC.

The J gene is TRBJ1-5, the V gene TRBV2, with 8 bases aligning to TRBD1. The CDR3 is 15 amino acids. From germline, CDR1 is SNHLY and CDR2 FYNNEI. V dropped 2 bases and J dropped 4; count of bases not matched to a gene: 4. CDR3 DNA: TGTGCCAGCAGTGAAAGGGACAGGAGTAATCAGCCCCAGCATTTT. Protein sequence: CASSERDRSNQPQHF. Complete variable domain (other parts from reference TRBV2 and TRBJ1-5): EPEVTQTPSHQVTQMGQEVILRCVPISNHLYFYWYRQILGQKVEFLVSFYNNEISEKSEIFDDQFSVERPDGSNFTLKIRSTKLEDSAMYFCASSERDRSNQPQHFGDGTRLSIL.

The CDR3 sequence is CASSNRQNEQFF. In nucleotides, the CDR3 is TGTGCCAGCAGCAACCGCCAGAATGAGCAGTTCTTC. The chain recombines TRBV6-6 with TRBJ2-1; D is unresolved. The CDR3 length is 12 residues. V shed 6 bases and J shed 7 bases, with 10 bases lying between them. CDR1 MNHNY and CDR2 SVGAGI come from the germline V gene (reference sequence).

V gene TRBV25-1 combines with J gene TRBJ1-5, with 9 positions matching TRBD1. The trim removed 5 bases at V and 5 bases at J, leaving 10 bases unmatched. The CDR3 has 16 residues. Germline lookup yields CDR1 MGHDK and CDR2 SYGVNS. The CDR3 spells CASSHSTGGSHQPQHF. The CDR3 region has the DNA TGTGCCAGCAGTCACTCGACAGGGGGTAGTCATCAGCCCCAGCATTTT.